This T cell receptor (beta chain) originates from a study of PD-1 blockade in classical Hodgkin lymphoma. Study results and caveats: While CD8+ TCR diversity did not rise significantly by C4D1, CD4+ TCR diversity did.

All the patients suffered relapse after autologous stem cell transplantation, and brentuximab vedotin exposure differed. Profiled with immunoSEQ multiplex PCR; TCRdb holds only in-frame clones, not every one. The sample has about 46,000 clones, around 80% seen once. A remark on this clone: Antigen unknown.

CDR3 size: 13 residues. Trimming took 7 bases from V and 4 from J; bases not matched to a gene: 6. CDR1 is SQVTM, CDR2 ANQGSEA, per germline. Sequencing was performed on peripheral blood mononuclear cells (PBMCs), taken before the second cycle of nivolumab. This receptor was taken from a human donor with classical Hodgkin lymphoma. The chain employs TRBV29-1 and TRBJ2-5; 10 bases align to TRBD1. CDR3 coding DNA: TGCAGCGCTGACAGGGGGCGAGGAGAGACCCAGTACTTC. Amino acids: CSADRGRGETQYF.